Listed below are T cell receptor beta chains from one sample, sequenced in a study of blood T cell repertoires in COVID-19. TCRdb's table, derived via immunoSEQ multiplex PCR, lists solely in-frame clones and lacks some. The sample contains about 480,000 clones, over 75% of which appear only once. What was sequenced was PBMCs or T cells enriched from blood (not recorded which). The receptors were gathered from a woman between 35 and 50 years old who had recovered from COVID-19. Both conserved end residues are part of each CDR3. The order of the fields is D gene, J gene, V gene, clone size, CDR3 protein. The D gene is left open where the match is weak. The size field is filled for only some rows; it gives once, few, many or a size class.

TRBD1,TRBJ1-2,TRBV14,-,CASSQDPGQGYGYTF
-,TRBJ2-3,TRBV29-1,-,CSEGADTQYF
-,TRBJ1-1,TRBV9,-,CASSDSGTEAFF
-,TRBJ2-1,TRBV6-1,-,CASSEARGGGEQFF
TRBD1,TRBJ1-1,TRBV11-3,once,CASMASGGPAMNTEAFF
-,TRBJ1-4,TRBV7-2,-,CASSPIREVGEKLFF
TRBD2,TRBJ2-7,TRBV5-6,-,CASSPHGGGIHEQYF
TRBD2,TRBJ2-2,TRBV11-2,-,CASSLDEREWNTGELFF
-,TRBJ1-1,TRBV12-3/TRBV12-4,-,CASSFPAEAFF
-,TRBJ2-7,TRBV4-3,-,CASSQGSGAYEQYF
-,TRBJ1-5,TRBV7-9,-,CASSMLDAGVSNQPQHF
-,TRBJ1-3,TRBV27,-,CASSLDNNSGNTIYF
TRBD2,TRBJ2-5,TRBV11-2,-,CASSTAPGLAGKETQYF
TRBD2,TRBJ2-7,TRBV6-5,-,CASSYSGSGRVYEQYF
-,TRBJ2-7,TRBV19,-,CASSISGKPYEQYF
TRBD1,TRBJ1-1,TRBV5-8,-,CASKRQGSTSYTEAFF
-,TRBJ2-1,TRBV10-1,-,CASSENSWNEQFF
TRBD1,TRBJ2-7,TRBV7-2,-,CASSLAGQVYEQYF
-,TRBJ1-1,TRBV5-4,few,CASRSGREGRTFF
TRBD1,TRBJ2-7,TRBV5-1,-,CASSPRTGSYEQYF
-,TRBJ2-7,TRBV11-3,-,CASSLDSFVSYEQYF
TRBD1,TRBJ1-2,TRBV7-8,-,CASSVEGQGGMGYTF
-,TRBJ1-1,TRBV11-3,-,CASSLEGATGTEAFF
TRBD1,TRBJ2-7,TRBV10-1,-,CASSHPGQGRYEQYF
TRBD1,TRBJ1-1,TRBV19,-,CASRDRVSTTEAFF
TRBD1,TRBJ1-6,TRBV27,-,CASSSVPGQGGSLHF
TRBD1,TRBJ2-7,TRBV5-1,-,CASSIGQAPNEQYF
-,TRBJ1-5,TRBV5-6,once,CASSLIQDQPQHF